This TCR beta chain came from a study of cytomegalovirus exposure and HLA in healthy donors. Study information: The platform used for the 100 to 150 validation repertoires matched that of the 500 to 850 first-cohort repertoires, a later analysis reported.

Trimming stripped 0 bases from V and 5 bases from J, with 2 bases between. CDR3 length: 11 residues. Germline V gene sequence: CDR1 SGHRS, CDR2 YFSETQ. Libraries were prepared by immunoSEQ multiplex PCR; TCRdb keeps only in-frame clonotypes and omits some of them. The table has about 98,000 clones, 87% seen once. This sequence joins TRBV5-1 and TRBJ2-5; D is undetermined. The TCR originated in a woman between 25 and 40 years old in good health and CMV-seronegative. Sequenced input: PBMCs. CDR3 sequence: CASSLAETQYF. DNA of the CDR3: TGCGCCAGCAGCTTGGCGGAGACCCAGTACTTC.